The 18 T cell receptor beta chains below were found in one sample sequenced in a study of neurological immune-mediated disorders. TCRdb re-derived calls from the 5' RACE reads in MiXCR, one entry per CDR3 protein. The sample has about 50,000 distinct CDR3 sequences, over 9% seen once; the top ten hold about 5.2%. What was sequenced was PBMCs. The receptors here all came from a man in his 70s with HTLV-1-associated myelopathy (HAM/TSP).

This clonotype was seen at least ten times. This chain uses TRBV11-2 with TRBJ2-7; 7 bases align to TRBD1. V lost 1 base, J lost 6 bases, and 6 bases stayed unmatched. Germline V lookup: CDR1 SGHAT, CDR2 FQNNGV. CDR3 length equals 14 residues. The CDR3 coding sequence is TGTGCCAGCAGCTTAGTGAAGGGGGCAGGCGAGCAGTACTTC. Its translation is CASSLVKGAGEQYF.

This clonotype was seen many times. The chain employs TRBV7-8 and TRBJ2-7; TRBD1 agrees at 9 bases. Looked up from germline, CDR1 is SGHVS and CDR2 is FQNEAQ. V was pared by 1 base and J by 2 bases, with 9 bases of the junction left unmatched. The CDR3 consists of 17 residues. CDR3 in amino acids: CASSLVARTGDPYEQYF. CDR3 bases: TGTGCCAGCAGCTTAGTCGCCCGGACAGGGGACCCCTACGAGCAGTACTTC.

This clonotype qualifies as medium-sized (0.01 to 0.1%). The rearrangement links TRBV7-2 to TRBJ2-7; no definite D call. The CDR3 is made up of 14 amino acids. V was trimmed by 4 bases and J by 0 bases, leaving 10 bases between them. Germline values: CDR1 SGHTA, CDR2 FQGNSA. CDR3 nucleotides: TGTGCCAGCAGCTCGTATTGGACCTCCTACGAGCAGTACTTC. Translation gives CASSSYWTSYEQYF.

The chain joins TRBV6-1 to TRBJ2-7; D may be TRBD1 or TRBD2 (6 bases each). The CDR3 covers 13 residues. Trimming took off 7 bases at V and 4 bases at J, with 14 bases between the two ends. Germline CDR1 and CDR2: MNHNS and SASEGT. DNA of the CDR3: TGTGCCAGCACTCCCTGGGGGGCGTACGAGCAGTACTTC. Translation: CASTPWGAYEQYF.

This clonotype was observed at least ten times. The chain joins TRBV10-3 to TRBJ2-3, with D maybe TRBD1 (5 bases). The germline V gene has CDR1 ENHRY and CDR2 SYGVKD. Trimming removed 8 bases at V and 5 bases at J, with 11 bases between. CDR3 size: 12 residues. As DNA, the CDR3 is TGTGCCATCTTAGGGGCTGGAGATACGCAGTATTTT. Its protein is CAILGAGDTQYF.

This clonotype showed up many times. The rearrangement links TRBV5-1 to TRBJ1-3; no clear D gene. The germline V gene has CDR1 SGHRS and CDR2 YFSETQ. The CDR3 runs to 16 residues. The V gene lost 0 bases and the J gene lost 0 bases, with 10 bases spanning the gap. The DNA of the CDR3 is TGCGCCAGCAGCTTGGAGGGTCAGACCTCTGGAAACACCATATATTTT. Translated, it gives CASSLEGQTSGNTIYF. Full variable domain (remainder filled in from reference TRBV5-1 and TRBJ1-3): KAGVTQTPRYLIKTRGQQVTLSCSPISGHRSVSWYQQTPGQGLQFLFEYFSETQRNKGNFPGRFSGRQFSNSRSEMNVSTLELGDSALYLCASSLEGQTSGNTIYFGEGSWLTVV.

This clonotype is labeled as medium-sized. For the CDR3, the DNA is TGTGCCAGCAGCTCGACGGTAGCCGGGGAGCAGTACTTC. It encodes CASSSTVAGEQYF. The chain combines TRBV27 with TRBJ2-7, with D unresolved. V shed 6 bases and J shed 7 bases, with 16 bases lying between them. Germline V gives CDR1 MNHEY, CDR2 SMNVEV (reference sequence). The CDR3 spans 13 residues.

This clonotype has a count of ten or more. This chain uses TRBV20-1 with TRBJ1-2; D is perhaps TRBD1 (5 bases). The germline CDR1 and CDR2 sequences are DFQATT and SNEGSKA (reference sequence). The CDR3 has 13 residues. V was clipped by 3 bases and J by 3 bases, with 11 bases between them. CDR3 in amino acids: CSASSTTDYGYTF. For the CDR3, the DNA is TGCAGTGCTAGTTCCACGACAGACTATGGCTACACCTTC.

This clonotype has ten or more counts. The chain joins TRBV6-2 or TRBV6-3 to TRBJ2-1; unclear D gene. V gave up 6 bases and J gave up 10 bases, with 16 bases separating them. Germline CDR1 MNHEY, CDR2 SVGEGT. CDR3 size: 13 residues. The CDR3 nucleotides are TGTGCCAGCAGCCCGGGCCAAAGGCTCGAGCAGTTCTTC. This gives the protein CASSPGQRLEQFF.

This clonotype was counted at least ten times. The chain is built from TRBV7-2 and TRBJ2-1, with D uncertain. This CDR3 contains 15 residues. Per the germline V gene, CDR1 is SGHTA and CDR2 is FQGNSA. Trimming removed 5 bases at V and 0 bases at J, with 11 bases between. CDR3 nucleotide sequence: TGTGCCAGCAGCCCCTTTTTCCCCTCCTACAATGAGCAGTTCTTC. Translated: CASSPFFPSYNEQFF.

Regarding this clonotype: Its ends do not fully match the called genes, so a read error is possible. This chain uses TRBV20-1 with TRBJ2-7, with no clear D. CDR1 is DFQATT and CDR2 is SNEGSKA in the germline V gene (reference sequence). CDR3 length equals 15 residues. CDR3 sequence (DNA): TGCAGTGCTAGGGATGTGGGATGGACCCTTTACGATCAGTACTTC. It is translated as CSARDVGWTLYDQYF.

This clonotype has a count of ten or more. The chain is built from TRBV7-2 and TRBJ2-5; D is uncertain. Trimming took 0 bases from V and 4 from J, leaving 12 bases between them. This CDR3 spans 15 amino acids. Per germline, CDR1 SGHTA and CDR2 FQGNSA. The CDR3 spells CASSLALHPLETQYF. The CDR3 nucleotides read TGTGCCAGCAGCTTAGCACTACATCCATTAGAGACCCAGTACTTC. The whole variable domain, remainder taken from reference TRBV7-2 and TRBJ2-5, is GAGVSQSPSNKVTEKGKDVELRCDPISGHTALYWYRQSLGQGLEFLIYFQGNSAPDKSGLPSDRFSAERTGGSVSTLTIQRTQQEDSAVYLCASSLALHPLETQYFGPGTRLLVL.

This rearrangement joins TRBV7-3 to TRBJ2-1; 8 bases line up with TRBD2. The CDR3 runs to 16 residues. After removal of 4 bases from V and 0 bases from J, the junction contained 5 bases not matched to a gene. Looked up from germline, CDR1 is SGHTA and CDR2 is FQGTGA. This CDR3 is CASSSYSGISYNEQFF. Written as DNA, the CDR3 is TGTGCCAGCAGCTCCTATAGCGGGATCTCCTACAATGAGCAGTTCTTC.

This clonotype was observed at least ten times. V usage is TRBV12-3 or TRBV12-4 and J usage is TRBJ2-5; a possible D gene is TRBD2 (6 bases). The V end lost 1 base, the J end lost 1 base, and 7 bases lay between the germline ends. The length of the CDR3 is 14 residues. DNA of the CDR3: TGTGCCAGCAGTTTAGGCGGGGCCCAAGAGACCCAGTACTTC. Amino acids: CASSLGGAQETQYF.

This clonotype was counted many times. This chain connects TRBV3-1 to TRBJ2-1; the D is unclear. Trimming removed 4 bases from V and 0 bases from J, with 4 bases in between. This CDR3 has 13 residues. Germline CDR1 reads LGHDT; CDR2 reads YNNKEL (reference sequence). In nucleotides, the CDR3 is TGTGCCAGCAGCCGCAGCTCCTACAATGAGCAGTTCTTC. Amino acids: CASSRSSYNEQFF.

This clonotype has at least ten counts. J is TRBJ2-2 and V is TRBV20-1; the D gene is possibly TRBD1 (5 bases). The germline V gene has CDR1 DFQATT and CDR2 SNEGSKA (reference sequence). The CDR3 has 15 residues. The V end was cut by 3 bases, the J end by 0 bases, with 11 bases between. CDR3 loop: CSARVTGSNTGELFF. The CDR3 DNA is TGCAGTGCTAGGGTTACAGGATCGAACACCGGGGAGCTGTTTTTT.

The J gene is TRBJ2-5, the V gene TRBV6-9, with 8 bases fitting TRBD1. Germline V CDR1 and CDR2: MNHGY, SVAAGI. J lost 6 bases, V lost 10 bases, and 10 bases had no gene match. The CDR3 covers 13 residues. The chain's CDR3 is CATKRGQGQTQYF. CDR3 DNA sequence: TGTGCCACGAAAAGAGGACAGGGACAGACCCAGTACTTC.

This clonotype came up many times. V is TRBV3-1 and J is TRBJ2-7; possible D gene TRBD2, 6 bases. The CDR3 contains 13 residues. V was trimmed by 7 bases and J by 1 base, leaving 11 bases between them. The germline V gene has CDR1 LGHDT and CDR2 YNNKEL (reference sequence). The CDR3 region is CASIRSGSYEQYF. CDR3 in DNA: TGTGCCAGCATCCGGAGCGGGTCCTACGAGCAGTACTTC.